This is a list of T cell receptor beta chains from one sample in a study of cytomegalovirus exposure and HLA in healthy donors. Profiled with immunoSEQ multiplex PCR; TCRdb holds only in-frame clones, not every one. The repertoire has about 110,000 clones, around 85% of them found once; the top ten carry roughly 3%. The sequenced sample consisted of PBMCs. The origin of the receptors is a woman in her late teens or twenties in good health and CMV-seronegative. Both conserved end residues are part of each CDR3. The order of the fields is CDR3 DNA, CDR3 protein, V gene, D gene, J gene, clone size. A D gene is named only where the DNA matches it firmly. Size is omitted from some rows. Given values are once, few, many or a class for expanded clones.

TGTGCCAGCACCGAGGGCGGGTCTCCCTTCTATGGCTACACCTTC CASTEGGSPFYGYTF TRBV6-1 - TRBJ1-2 -
TGTGCCAGCAGCTTTACCATAACGACAGGTGGGCAGTACTTC CASSFTITTGGQYF TRBV5-8 - TRBJ2-7 -
TGCGCCAGCAGTTCCGGGAGGGATGAGCAGTTCTTC CASSSGRDEQFF TRBV4-1 TRBD2 TRBJ2-1 -
TGTGCCAGCAGCTTGGGACAGGGGGCTCAAAATGAGCAGTTCTTC CASSLGQGAQNEQFF TRBV7-8 TRBD1 TRBJ2-1 -
TGTGCCAGCAGTTCGGACACTGAAGCTTTCTTT CASSSDTEAFF TRBV27 - TRBJ1-1 -
TGTGCCAGCACGCAGGGTAGGGCAAATGAGCAGTTCTTC CASTQGRANEQFF TRBV2 - TRBJ2-1 -
TGTGCCTGGAGTGTATTTCTCCCGGTCTCCGAGACCCAGTACTTC CAWSVFLPVSETQYF TRBV30 - TRBJ2-5 once
TGTGCCAGCAGCTTGGAGGGAGGGCCCCTCTCCTACGAGCAGTACTTC CASSLEGGPLSYEQYF TRBV7-8 TRBD2 TRBJ2-7 -
TGTGCCAGTAGCCCAGGGCAGGGTTGGGAGACCCAGTACTTC CASSPGQGWETQYF TRBV19 - TRBJ2-5 -
TGTGCCAGCAGTTTTGGGGTCGGGATTAATGAAAAACTGTTTTTT CASSFGVGINEKLFF TRBV28 - TRBJ1-4 -
TGTGCCAGTAGTCCCCGACAGGGCACCGGGGAGCTGTTTTTT CASSPRQGTGELFF TRBV19 TRBD1 TRBJ2-2 -
TGTGCCAGCAGCGTAGAAGCAGGGCAGACCTACGAGCAGTACTTC CASSVEAGQTYEQYF TRBV9 - TRBJ2-7 -
TGTGCCAGCAGCGTAGAACAACGACCTACGGGAGAGCAGTACTTC CASSVEQRPTGEQYF TRBV9 - TRBJ2-7 -
TGTGCCAGCAGTTACTCGATGAGTCAGCCCCAGCATTTT CASSYSMSQPQHF TRBV6-5 - TRBJ1-5 -
TGTGCCAGCTCCCCGGGACAGGGGGATTACGAGCAGTACTTC CASSPGQGDYEQYF TRBV18 TRBD1 TRBJ2-7 -
TGTGCCAGCGTGGGGGGGCCTGGCGATGAGCAGTTCTTC CASVGGPGDEQFF TRBV2 - TRBJ2-1 -